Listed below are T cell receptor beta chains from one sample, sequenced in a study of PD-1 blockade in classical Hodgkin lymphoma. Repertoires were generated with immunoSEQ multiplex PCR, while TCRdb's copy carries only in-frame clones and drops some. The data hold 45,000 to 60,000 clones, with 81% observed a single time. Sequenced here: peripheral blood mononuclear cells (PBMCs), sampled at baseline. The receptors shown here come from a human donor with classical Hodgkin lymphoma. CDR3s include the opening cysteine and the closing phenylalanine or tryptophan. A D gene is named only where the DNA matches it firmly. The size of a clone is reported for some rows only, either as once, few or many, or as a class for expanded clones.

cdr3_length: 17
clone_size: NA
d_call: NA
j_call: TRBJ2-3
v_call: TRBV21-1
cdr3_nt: TGTGCCAGCAGCAAAGACACTAGCGGGAGACGCACAGATACGCAGTATTTT
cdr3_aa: CASSKDTSGRRTDTQYF

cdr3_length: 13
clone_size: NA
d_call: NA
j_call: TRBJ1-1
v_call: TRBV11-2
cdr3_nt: TGTGCCAGCAGCTCTTGGGGTAGACCTGAAGCTTTCTTT
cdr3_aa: CASSSWGRPEAFF

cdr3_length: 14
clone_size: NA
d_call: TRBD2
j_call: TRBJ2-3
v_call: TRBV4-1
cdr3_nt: TGCGCCAGCAGCCGTAGCGGGAGCACAGATACGCAGTATTTT
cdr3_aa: CASSRSGSTDTQYF

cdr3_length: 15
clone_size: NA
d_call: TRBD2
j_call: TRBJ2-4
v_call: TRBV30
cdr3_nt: TGTGCCTGGAACCTACTAGCGGTAGCCAAAAACATTCAGTACTTC
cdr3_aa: CAWNLLAVAKNIQYF

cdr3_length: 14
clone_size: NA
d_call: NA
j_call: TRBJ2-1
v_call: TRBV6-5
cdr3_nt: TGTGCCAGCAGTTACTCGGGTAGCAAGAATGAGCAGTTCTTC
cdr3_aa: CASSYSGSKNEQFF

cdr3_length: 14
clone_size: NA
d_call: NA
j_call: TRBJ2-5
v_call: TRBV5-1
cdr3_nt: TGCGCCAGCAGCTTGGACGCCTCACAAGAGACCCAGTACTTC
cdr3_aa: CASSLDASQETQYF

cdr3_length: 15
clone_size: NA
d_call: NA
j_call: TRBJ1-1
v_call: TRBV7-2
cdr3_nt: TGTGCCAGCAGCCCCCATGGGGGGGCGAACACTGAAGCTTTCTTT
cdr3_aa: CASSPHGGANTEAFF

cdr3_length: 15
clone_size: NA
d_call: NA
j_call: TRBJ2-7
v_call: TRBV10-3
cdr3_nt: TGTGCCATCAGTGAGACGTACCCAGGGGGACTCGAGCAGTACTTC
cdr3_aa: CAISETYPGGLEQYF

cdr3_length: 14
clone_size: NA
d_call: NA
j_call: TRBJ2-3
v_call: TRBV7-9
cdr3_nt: TGTGCCAGCAGCGGGGCGGGCTTCACAGATACGCAGTATTTT
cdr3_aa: CASSGAGFTDTQYF

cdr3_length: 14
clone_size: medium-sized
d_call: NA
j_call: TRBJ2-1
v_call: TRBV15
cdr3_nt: TGTGCCACCAGCCCCTACGAAGGGGGGGATGAGCAGTTCTTC
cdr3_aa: CATSPYEGGDEQFF

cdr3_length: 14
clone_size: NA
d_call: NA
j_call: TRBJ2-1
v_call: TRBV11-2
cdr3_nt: TGTGCCAGCAGCCCATTGGGGCGTAACAATGAGCAGTTCTTC
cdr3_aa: CASSPLGRNNEQFF

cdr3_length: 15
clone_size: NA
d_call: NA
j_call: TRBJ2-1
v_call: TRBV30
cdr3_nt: TGTGCCTGGAGTCCCCGCGCCTGGGACTACAATGAGCAGTTCTTC
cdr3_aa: CAWSPRAWDYNEQFF

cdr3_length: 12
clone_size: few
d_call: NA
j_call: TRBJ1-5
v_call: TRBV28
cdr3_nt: TGTGCCAGCAGAGGGTCGGATCAGCCCCAGCATTTT
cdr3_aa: CASRGSDQPQHF

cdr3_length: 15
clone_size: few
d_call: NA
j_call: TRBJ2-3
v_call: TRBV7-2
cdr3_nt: TGTGCCAGCAGCTTAGCGGGGGCGGGAGCGGATACGCAGTATTTT
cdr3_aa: CASSLAGAGADTQYF

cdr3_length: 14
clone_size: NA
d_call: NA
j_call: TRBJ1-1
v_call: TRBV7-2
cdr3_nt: TGTGCCAGCAGCTTGGGGTGGGGGAACACTGAAGCTTTCTTT
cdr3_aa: CASSLGWGNTEAFF

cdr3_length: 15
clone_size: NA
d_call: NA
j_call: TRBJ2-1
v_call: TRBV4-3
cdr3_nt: TGCGCCAGCAGCCAAGATGCAGCGAACCTCAATGAGCAGTTCTTC
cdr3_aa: CASSQDAANLNEQFF

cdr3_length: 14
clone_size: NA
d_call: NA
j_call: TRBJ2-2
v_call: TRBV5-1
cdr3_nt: TGCGCCAGCAGCTTGAAGATCCTAACCGGGGAGCTGTTTTTT
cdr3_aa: CASSLKILTGELFF

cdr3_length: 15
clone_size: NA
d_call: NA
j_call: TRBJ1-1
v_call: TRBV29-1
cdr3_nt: TGCAGCTCTTGGGGGCAGGGGAGAGCGAACACTGAAGCTTTCTTT
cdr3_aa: CSSWGQGRANTEAFF

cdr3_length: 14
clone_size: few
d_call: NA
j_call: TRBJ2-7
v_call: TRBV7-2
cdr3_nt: TGTGCCAGCAGCTCTAACAGAAAAACCTACGAGCAGTACTTC
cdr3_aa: CASSSNRKTYEQYF

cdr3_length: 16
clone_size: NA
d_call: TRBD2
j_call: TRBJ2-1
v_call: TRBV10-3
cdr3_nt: TGTGCCACCCTTCCGTTTGTTAGCGGGAGGGGAGGTGAGCAGTTCTTC
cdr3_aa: CATLPFVSGRGGEQFF

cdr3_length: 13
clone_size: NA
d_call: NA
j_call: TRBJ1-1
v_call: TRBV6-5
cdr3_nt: TGTGCCAGCAGACAGGCCCGAGCCACTGAAGCTTTCTTT
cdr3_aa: CASRQARATEAFF